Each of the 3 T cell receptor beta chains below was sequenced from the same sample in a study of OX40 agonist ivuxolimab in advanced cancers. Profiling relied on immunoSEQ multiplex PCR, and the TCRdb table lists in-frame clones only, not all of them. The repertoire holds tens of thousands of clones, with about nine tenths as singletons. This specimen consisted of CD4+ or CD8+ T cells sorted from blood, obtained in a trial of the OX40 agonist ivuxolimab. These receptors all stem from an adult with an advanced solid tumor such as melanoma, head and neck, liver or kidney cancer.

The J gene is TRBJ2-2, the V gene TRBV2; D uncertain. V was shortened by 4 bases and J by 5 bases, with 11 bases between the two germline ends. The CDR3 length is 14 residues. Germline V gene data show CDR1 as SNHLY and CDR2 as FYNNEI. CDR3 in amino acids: CASSAGRVTGELFF. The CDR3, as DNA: TGTGCCAGCAGTGCAGGACGGGTGACCGGGGAGCTGTTTTTT. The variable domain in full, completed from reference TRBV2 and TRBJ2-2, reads EPEVTQTPSHQVTQMGQEVILRCVPISNHLYFYWYRQILGQKVEFLVSFYNNEISEKSEIFDDQFSVERPDGSNFTLKIRSTKLEDSAMYFCASSAGRVTGELFFGEGSRLTVL.

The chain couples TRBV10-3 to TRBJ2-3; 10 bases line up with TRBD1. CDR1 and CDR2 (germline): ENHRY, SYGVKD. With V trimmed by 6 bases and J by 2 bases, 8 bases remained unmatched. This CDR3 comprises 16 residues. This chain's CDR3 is CAIRGGTGANTDTQYF. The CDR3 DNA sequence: TGTGCCATCAGGGGTGGGACAGGGGCTAACACAGATACGCAGTATTTT.

CDR3 residues: CASSILQGGTEAFF. CDR3 in DNA: TGCGCCAGCAGCATCCTACAGGGGGGCACTGAAGCTTTCTTT. The chain has TRBV5-1 and TRBJ1-1; 8 bases line up with TRBD1. Germline V gene sequence: CDR1 SGHRS, CDR2 YFSETQ. The V segment lost 4 bases and the J segment 4 bases; nucleotides outside the gene matches: 6. The CDR3 length is 14 residues.